These T cell receptor beta chains were read from a single sample in a study of cytomegalovirus exposure and HLA in healthy donors. Profiling relied on immunoSEQ multiplex PCR, and the TCRdb table lists in-frame clones only, not all of them. The data contain fewer than 120,000 clones, more than 70% of them seen just once; the ten biggest clones take up under 2%. Sequenced sample: PBMCs. These TCRs come from a woman between 18 and 29 years old in good health and CMV-seronegative. CDR3s include the opening cysteine and the closing phenylalanine or tryptophan. Fields, in order: CDR3 protein, CDR3 DNA, J gene, clone size, V gene, D gene. D genes are given only for firm matches. Clone sizes are given selectively: once, few, many, or a class where the clone is expanded.

CDR3 protein: CASSLDSNQPQHF
CDR3 DNA: TGTGCCAGCAGTTTGGACAGTAATCAGCCCCAGCATTTT
J gene: TRBJ1-5
clone size: few
V gene: TRBV25-1
D gene: NA

CDR3 protein: CSVVPLGLIDEQFF
CDR3 DNA: TGCAGCGTTGTGCCCTTGGGACTTATCGATGAGCAGTTCTTC
J gene: TRBJ2-1
clone size: NA
V gene: TRBV29-1
D gene: NA

CDR3 protein: CASSPSQRYYEQYF
CDR3 DNA: TGTGCCAGCAGTCCAAGCCAGCGGTACTACGAGCAGTACTTC
J gene: TRBJ2-7
clone size: NA
V gene: TRBV27
D gene: NA

CDR3 protein: CAAGTDASSYEQYF
CDR3 DNA: TGTGCCGCGGGAACAGACGCCTCTTCGTACGAGCAGTACTTC
J gene: TRBJ2-7
clone size: NA
V gene: TRBV10-3
D gene: NA

CDR3 protein: CASSQEFGSAGLNEQYF
CDR3 DNA: TGCGCCAGCAGCCAAGAATTTGGGTCGGCGGGGTTGAACGAGCAGTACTTC
J gene: TRBJ2-7
clone size: NA
V gene: TRBV4-1
D gene: NA

CDR3 protein: CATSRGLTGSSYEQYF
CDR3 DNA: TGTGCCACCAGCAGAGGCCTGACAGGGAGCTCCTACGAGCAGTACTTC
J gene: TRBJ2-7
clone size: NA
V gene: TRBV15
D gene: TRBD1

CDR3 protein: CASSPVGTANSPLHF
CDR3 DNA: TGTGCCAGCAGCCCTGTCGGGACAGCAAATTCACCCCTCCACTTT
J gene: TRBJ1-6
clone size: NA
V gene: TRBV7-6
D gene: TRBD1

CDR3 protein: CASSLTGGLVGYTF
CDR3 DNA: TGTGCCAGCAGTCTGACAGGGGGCTTGGTTGGCTACACCTTC
J gene: TRBJ1-2
clone size: NA
V gene: TRBV28
D gene: TRBD1

CDR3 protein: CASSSGRSGTEAFF
CDR3 DNA: TGTGCCAGCAGCTCTGGACGGTCGGGGACTGAAGCTTTCTTT
J gene: TRBJ1-1
clone size: NA
V gene: TRBV7-9
D gene: NA

CDR3 protein: CASSLSGGPQETQYF
CDR3 DNA: TGTGCTAGCAGCTTATCCGGGGGGCCCCAAGAGACCCAGTACTTC
J gene: TRBJ2-5
clone size: NA
V gene: TRBV7-7
D gene: NA

CDR3 protein: CATSWDREAGELFF
CDR3 DNA: TGTGCCACCAGCTGGGACAGGGAAGCCGGGGAGCTGTTTTTT
J gene: TRBJ2-2
clone size: NA
V gene: TRBV15
D gene: TRBD1

CDR3 protein: CASSFWGSGGTTDTQYF
CDR3 DNA: TGTGCCAGCAGCTTCTGGGGTAGCGGGGGTACTACAGATACGCAGTATTTT
J gene: TRBJ2-3
clone size: NA
V gene: TRBV7-2
D gene: TRBD2

CDR3 protein: CASSVGQGSQPQHF
CDR3 DNA: TGTGCCAGCAGCGTAGGACAGGGGAGCCAGCCCCAGCATTTT
J gene: TRBJ1-5
clone size: NA
V gene: TRBV9
D gene: TRBD1

CDR3 protein: CASSLGNRGHGKTEAFF
CDR3 DNA: TGTGCCAGCAGCTTAGGAAACAGGGGGCACGGAAAGACTGAAGCTTTCTTT
J gene: TRBJ1-1
clone size: NA
V gene: TRBV11-2
D gene: TRBD1

CDR3 protein: CASSRDFTGELFF
CDR3 DNA: TGTGCCAGCAGTCGGGACTTCACCGGGGAGCTGTTTTTT
J gene: TRBJ2-2
clone size: NA
V gene: TRBV11-2
D gene: NA

CDR3 protein: CASSLDLLDEQFF
CDR3 DNA: TGTGCCAGCAGCTTAGATCTTCTTGATGAGCAGTTCTTC
J gene: TRBJ2-1
clone size: NA
V gene: TRBV7-2
D gene: NA

CDR3 protein: CASSAQNNEQFF
CDR3 DNA: TGTGCCAGCAGCGCGCAGAATAATGAGCAGTTCTTC
J gene: TRBJ2-1
clone size: once
V gene: TRBV9
D gene: NA

CDR3 protein: CASSLDRDEKLFF
CDR3 DNA: TGTGCCAGCAGCTTGGATCGGGATGAAAAACTGTTTTTT
J gene: TRBJ1-4
clone size: NA
V gene: TRBV5-6
D gene: NA

CDR3 protein: CASSPVGGKITGELFF
CDR3 DNA: TGTGCCAGCAGCCCGGTCGGGGGGAAAATCACCGGGGAGCTGTTTTTT
J gene: TRBJ2-2
clone size: NA
V gene: TRBV11-2
D gene: TRBD2

CDR3 protein: CASSTGTGSYNEQFF
CDR3 DNA: TGTGCCAGTAGTACCGGGACAGGCTCCTACAATGAGCAGTTCTTC
J gene: TRBJ2-1
clone size: NA
V gene: TRBV19
D gene: TRBD1

CDR3 protein: CASSYYAGGPEEQYF
CDR3 DNA: TGTGCCAGCAGCTACTACGCGGGGGGGCCAGAGGAGCAGTACTTC
J gene: TRBJ2-7
clone size: NA
V gene: TRBV7-6
D gene: TRBD2

CDR3 protein: CASTRDSVGEKLFF
CDR3 DNA: TGTGCCAGCACGCGGGACAGTGTCGGTGAAAAACTGTTTTTT
J gene: TRBJ1-4
clone size: NA
V gene: TRBV2
D gene: TRBD1

CDR3 protein: CASSLAAGPNTEAFF
CDR3 DNA: TGCGCCAGCAGCTTGGCCGCAGGCCCGAACACTGAAGCTTTCTTT
J gene: TRBJ1-1
clone size: NA
V gene: TRBV5-1
D gene: NA